This TCR beta chain is from a study of beta chain features in type 1 diabetes. This CDR3 contains 13 residues. Germline V gives CDR1 SGHTA, CDR2 FQGNSA. V lost 3 bases, J lost 4 bases, and 7 bases lay in between. Notes on this clone: Antigen: not known.

Study outcomes and limitations: TCRB rearrangement may or may not be influenced by HLA type; here this remained unresolved.

Every bit of the isolated RNA underwent reverse transcription, so sequencing read expressed TCRB transcripts. Only in-frame clones appear in the TCRdb table, and some are missing; sequencing was by immunoSEQ multiplex PCR. The table shows roughly 450,000 clones, with around 13% occurring only once. The chain has TRBV7-2 and TRBJ2-1; no reliable D call. The source material was naive CD4+ T cells from blood. The TCR sequence derives from a man aged 25 to 40 in good health. The DNA of the CDR3 is TGTGCCAGCAGCTTGTGGGATTACAATGAGCAGTTCTTC. This encodes CASSLWDYNEQFF.